The 31 T cell receptor beta chains below were found in one sample sequenced in a study of blood T cell repertoires in COVID-19. The table came from immunoSEQ multiplex PCR; TCRdb's copy has only in-frame clones and leaves some out. The sample carries about 190,000 clones, about 88% recorded once. The sequenced material came from peripheral blood. The receptors here all came from a man aged 18 to 35 with active or convalescent COVID-19.

The gene calls are TRBV15 and TRBJ1-2; D ambiguous. Germline V gene data show CDR1 as LNHNV and CDR2 as YYDKDF (reference sequence). The CDR3 has 13 amino acids. Trimming removed 5 bases from V and 2 bases from J, with 9 bases in between. The CDR3: CATSEGANYGYTF. The CDR3 region has the DNA TGTGCCACCAGCGAGGGAGCCAACTATGGCTACACCTTC.

The gene calls are TRBV2 and TRBJ1-1, with 11 bases matching TRBD1. The V segment lost 11 bases and the J segment 3 bases; nucleotides outside the gene matches: 5. CDR1 is SNHLY and CDR2 is FYNNEI in the germline V gene. The CDR3 covers 13 residues. CDR3 residues: CAGQGARDTEAFF. Written as DNA, the CDR3 is TGTGCCGGACAGGGGGCCAGGGACACTGAAGCTTTCTTT.

The genes are TRBV2 and TRBJ2-5, with TRBD2 identical over 13 bases. CDR1 and CDR2 from the germline V gene are SNHLY and FYNNEI. Trimming cost V 6 bases and J 5 bases; bases outside gene matches: 6. CDR3 length equals 15 residues. The CDR3 nucleotides read TGTGCCAGCAGCGAACTAGCGGGGGGGCGGGAGACCCAGTACTTC. This sequence encodes CASSELAGGRETQYF.

This clone appeared once. The rearrangement joins TRBV6-5 to TRBJ2-1, with D possibly TRBD2 on 5 matching bases. V was cut by 2 bases and J by 4 bases, with 12 bases left in between. This CDR3 comprises 15 residues. Germline loops: CDR1 MNHEY, CDR2 SVGAGI. CDR3 coding DNA: TGTGCCAGCAGTTACCGGAGCGGACCATACAATGAGCAGTTCTTC. Encoded protein: CASSYRSGPYNEQFF.

The chain links TRBV6-6 to TRBJ1-6; 8 nucleotides match TRBD1. Germline assignment: CDR1 MNHNY and CDR2 SVGAGI (reference sequence). V dropped 4 bases and J dropped 7; count of bases not matched to a gene: 6. The CDR3 totals 15 residues. CDR3 protein: CASSWGTGRNSPLHF. CDR3 DNA: TGTGCCAGCAGTTGGGGGACAGGACGGAATTCACCCCTCCACTTT.

This clone was recorded a few times. The CDR3 loop reads CASSPGTSGRGQETQYF. The CDR3 DNA sequence: TGTGCCAGCAGCCCCGGGACTAGCGGGAGGGGCCAAGAGACCCAGTACTTC. The chain links TRBV5-6 to TRBJ2-5, with 16 bases fitting TRBD2. V was pared by 4 bases and J by 1 base, with 4 bases of the junction left unmatched. In germline, CDR1 is SGHDT, CDR2 YYEEEE. The CDR3 consists of 17 residues.

The CDR3 bases are TGTGCTAGTGGTTTGACTGGGACAGGGGGCGAGGGAGCTTTCTTT. It translates to CASGLTGTGGEGAFF. The chain recombines TRBV12-5 with TRBJ1-1, with 12 bases lining up with TRBD1. V trimming: 2 bases; J trimming: 10 bases; junction bases outside the gene matches: 8. This CDR3 contains 15 residues. CDR1 LGHNT and CDR2 FRNRAP come from the germline V gene. The whole variable domain, filled in from reference TRBV12-5 and TRBJ1-1, reads DARVTQTPRHKVTEMGQEVTMRCQPILGHNTVFWYRQTMMQGLELLAYFRNRAPLDDSGMPKDRFSAEMPDATLATLKIQPSEPRDSAVYFCASGLTGTGGEGAFFGQGTRLTVV.

In this sample, this clone turned up once. The chain carries TRBV3-1 (or the pseudogene TRBV3-2) and TRBJ1-6, with D maybe TRBD1 (5 bases). V was cut by 2 bases and J by 5 bases, with 13 bases left in between. This CDR3 is built from 16 residues. CDR1 and CDR2 from the germline V gene are LGHDT and YNNKEL (reference sequence). The CDR3 sequence: CASSQQGKGDNSPLHF. CDR3 nucleotides: TGTGCCAGCAGCCAACAGGGTAAGGGTGATAATTCACCCCTCCACTTT.

V and J are TRBV5-1 and TRBJ2-3, with D possibly being TRBD2 (6 bases). The CDR3 is 16 amino acids. V lost 6 bases and J 2 bases, leaving 19 bases between the germline ends. Germline-derived CDR1 and CDR2 are SGHRS and YFSETQ. CDR3 DNA sequence: TGCGCCAGCACAGGCCGGGACTCATTATACACAGATACGCAGTATTTT. Amino acids: CASTGRDSLYTDTQYF.

This clone was recorded once. The genes are TRBV2 and TRBJ2-7; 7 bases fit TRBD2. The CDR3 totals 13 residues. The V gene's germline CDR1 is SNHLY and CDR2 FYNNEI. V dropped 6 bases and J dropped 3; count of bases not matched to a gene: 5. CDR3 bases: TGTGCCAGCAGGACAACGGGGGGCTACGAGCAGTACTTC. It yields the protein CASRTTGGYEQYF.

This clone came up a few times. The chain uses TRBV2 and TRBJ2-7, with unresolved D. The V end was cut by 5 bases, the J end by 2 bases, with 7 bases between. The CDR3 consists of 12 residues. The germline V gene has CDR1 SNHLY and CDR2 FYNNEI. In DNA form, the CDR3 reads TGTGCCAGCAGTCTAACTACCTACGAGCAGTACTTC. It encodes CASSLTTYEQYF.

Here the CDR3 reads CASRELGGLTQYF. CDR3 DNA sequence: TGTGCCAGCAGGGAGCTTGGGGGCCTTACGCAGTATTTT. This chain uses TRBV12-3 or TRBV12-4 with TRBJ2-3, with D possibly TRBD1 on 6 matching bases. The CDR3 contains 13 residues. Trimming shortened V by 6 bases and J by 8 bases, and 15 bases separated the two germline ends.

CDR3 coding DNA: TGTGCCAGCAGCTTAGACGCCAGAGAGACCCAGTACTTC. It is translated as CASSLDARETQYF. The rearrangement uses TRBV7-9 and TRBJ2-5; D gene uncertain. Trimming left V 1 base short and J 4 bases short, with 7 bases between. CDR3 length: 13 amino acids. Germline V gene data show CDR1 as SEHNR and CDR2 as FQNEAQ (reference sequence).

The gene calls are TRBV27 and TRBJ1-1; the match to TRBD1 covers 11 bases. V shed 6 bases and J 4 bases; nucleotides not matched to a gene: 1. Looked up from germline, CDR1 is MNHEY and CDR2 is SMNVEV (reference sequence). The CDR3 consists of 13 residues. The CDR3 DNA is TGTGCCAGCAGGGGGACAGGGGGCACTGAAGCTTTCTTT. Residues: CASRGTGGTEAFF.

This clone was detected only a few times. This chain joins TRBV11-2 and TRBJ2-5, with 12 bases matching TRBD2. The CDR3 has 16 residues. Germline CDR1 and CDR2: SGHAT and FQNNGV. V lost 6 bases and J lost 2; bases outside the gene matches: 7. In nucleotides, the CDR3 is TGTGCCAGCAGAAGAGGCACTAGCGGGGGGCAAGAGACCCAGTACTTC. This translates into CASRRGTSGGQETQYF.

The V call is TRBV6-1, the J call TRBJ1-2; TRBD1 is a possible D gene (5 bases). The CDR3 has 14 residues. The germline V gene has CDR1 MNHNS and CDR2 SASEGT. Trimming stripped 1 base from V and 9 bases from J, with 15 bases between. CDR3 amino acids: CASSEVRVKGSYTF. The CDR3, as DNA: TGTGCCAGCAGTGAAGTTAGGGTCAAGGGGAGCTACACCTTC.

The chain links TRBV21-1 to TRBJ1-2; the D call of TRBD1 is as the table states it, not checked on the DNA. TRBV21-1 is flagged as a pseudogene. CDR3 length equals 13 residues. Here the CDR3 reads CASSSRTGYGYTF. CDR3 coding DNA: TGTGCCAGCAGCAGCCGGACAGGCTATGGCTACACCTTC.

Here the CDR3 reads CASRPDRGGNQPQHF. For the CDR3, the DNA is TGTGCCAGCAGGCCGGACAGGGGCGGCAATCAGCCCCAGCATTTT. This chain uses TRBV2 with TRBJ1-5; 9 positions agree with TRBD1. After removal of 6 bases from V and 2 bases from J, the junction contained 5 bases not matched to a gene. The CDR3 length is 15 residues. The germline V gene encodes CDR1 SNHLY and CDR2 FYNNEI.

The chain combines TRBV13 with TRBJ2-5; the match to TRBD2 covers 10 bases. The V segment lost 2 bases and the J segment 5 bases; nucleotides outside the gene matches: 2. This CDR3 is built from 14 residues. The germline V gene has CDR1 PRHDT and CDR2 FYEKMQ (reference sequence). The CDR3 sequence: CASSLRSGRETQYF. As DNA, the CDR3 is TGTGCCAGCAGCTTACGTAGCGGGAGGGAGACCCAGTACTTC.

The J gene is TRBJ2-7, the V gene TRBV3-1 (or the pseudogene TRBV3-2); TRBD1 is a possible D gene (6 bases). The CDR3 has 16 amino acids. Germline V gene sequence: CDR1 LGHDT, CDR2 YNNKEL (reference sequence). V shed 1 base and J shed 3 bases, with 16 bases lying between them. CDR3 nucleotides: TGTGCCAGCAGCCAAGGAATTACAGGGTATGGCTACGAGCAGTACTTC. Its protein is CASSQGITGYGYEQYF.

This clone was picked up one time. J is TRBJ2-3 and V is TRBV3-1 (or the pseudogene TRBV3-2); D ambiguous. The CDR3 extends over 15 amino acids. Germline lookup yields CDR1 LGHDT and CDR2 YNNKEL (reference sequence). Trimming took 3 bases from V and 0 from J, leaving 10 bases between them. The CDR3 bases are TGTGCCAGCAGCCATAACCCGAGTAGCACAGATACGCAGTATTTT. Protein product: CASSHNPSSTDTQYF.

V gene TRBV3-1 (or the pseudogene TRBV3-2) combines with J gene TRBJ1-1, with 8 bases aligning to TRBD1. The junction had 8 bases not matched to a gene; V was cut back by 4 bases and J by 4 bases. Germline V lookup: CDR1 LGHDT, CDR2 YNNKEL (reference sequence). The CDR3 spans 15 residues. DNA of the CDR3: TGTGCCAGCAGCCCCCTACAGGGGGGGGGCACTGAAGCTTTCTTT. It encodes CASSPLQGGGTEAFF.

The genes are TRBV11-2 and TRBJ1-2, with D unclear. The V end was cut by 5 bases, the J end by 4 bases, with 11 bases between. The CDR3 runs 13 residues. Germline values: CDR1 SGHAT, CDR2 FQNNGV. The CDR3 here is CASSNPRGYGYTF. The DNA for the CDR3 is TGTGCCAGCAGCAATCCACGCGGCTATGGCTACACCTTC. Full variable domain (remainder filled in from reference TRBV11-2 and TRBJ1-2): EAGVAQSPRYKIIEKRQSVAFWCNPISGHATLYWYQQILGQGPKLLIQFQNNGVVDDSQLPKDRFSAERLKGVDSTLKIQPAKLEDSAVYLCASSNPRGYGYTFGSGTRLTVV.

V is TRBV27 and J is TRBJ1-2; a possible D gene is TRBD1 (5 bases). The V gene lost 3 bases and the J gene lost 5 bases, with 13 bases spanning the gap. This CDR3 spans 14 amino acids. Germline loops: CDR1 MNHEY, CDR2 SMNVEV (reference sequence). The CDR3 reads CASSFRRVGYGYTF. In DNA form, the CDR3 reads TGTGCCAGCAGTTTTCGCAGGGTCGGATATGGCTACACCTTC.

CDR3 protein: CASSLGHSNTEAFF. CDR3 bases: TGTGCCAGCAGCTTGGGACACTCGAACACTGAAGCTTTCTTT. The chain combines TRBV7-2 with TRBJ1-1, with D possibly TRBD1 on 6 matching bases. This CDR3 is 14 amino acids long. Germline V gene lookup returns CDR1 SGHTA and CDR2 FQGNSA. V was cut by 3 bases and J by 1 base, with 9 bases left in between.

This sequence joins TRBV19 and TRBJ1-4; 7 bases are shared with TRBD1. The V gene end was trimmed by 3 bases and the J gene end by 7 bases; junction bases not matched to a gene: 5. Germline V gene data show CDR1 as LNHDA and CDR2 as SQIVND (reference sequence). The CDR3 has 14 amino acids. As DNA, the CDR3 is TGTGCCAGTAGTATGACGGCAGGGGGTGAAAAACTGTTTTTT. It yields the protein CASSMTAGGEKLFF.

V is TRBV28 and J is TRBJ2-1; TRBD1 matches at 7 bases. Looked up from germline, CDR1 is MDHEN and CDR2 is SYDVKM. Trimming at V came to 3 bases and at J to 6 bases, leaving 8 bases not matched to a gene. The CDR3 consists of 15 residues. Here the CDR3 DNA reads TGTGCCAGCAGTTTTCGGGACAGAGAACTCAATGAGCAGTTCTTC. Its protein product is CASSFRDRELNEQFF.

Only one count was recorded for this clone. The V call is TRBV11-2, the J call TRBJ2-7, with 12 positions matching TRBD2. This CDR3 has 18 residues. Per the germline V gene, CDR1 is SGHAT and CDR2 is FQNNGV. V lost 5 bases to trimming and J lost 1 base; unmatched junction nucleotides: 12. The CDR3, as DNA: TGTGCCAGCAGCCCAAGACTAGCGGGAGCCCCGTTGTCCTACGAGCAGTACTTC. This translates into CASSPRLAGAPLSYEQYF. Complete variable domain (other parts from reference TRBV11-2 and TRBJ2-7): EAGVAQSPRYKIIEKRQSVAFWCNPISGHATLYWYQQILGQGPKLLIQFQNNGVVDDSQLPKDRFSAERLKGVDSTLKIQPAKLEDSAVYLCASSPRLAGAPLSYEQYFGPGTRLTVT.

This clone has only one observation. The chain carries TRBV19 and TRBJ2-7, with TRBD1 matching over 9 bases. The CDR3 contains 15 residues. Germline assignment: CDR1 LNHDA and CDR2 SQIVND (reference sequence). The junction had 9 bases not matched to a gene; V was cut back by 4 bases and J by 5 bases. CDR3 coding DNA: TGTGCCAGTAGTAGCACCCGGACAGGGGAAAACGAGCAGTACTTC. Protein: CASSSTRTGENEQYF.

J is TRBJ1-3 and V is TRBV14; 7 nucleotides line up with TRBD1. J gave up 0 bases and V 4 bases, and 0 bases lay outside the gene matches. The CDR3 covers 14 residues. CDR1 is SGHDN and CDR2 is FVKESK in the germline V gene. The CDR3 coding sequence is TGTGCCAGCAGCCGACAGGGCTCTGGAAACACCATATATTTT. This gives the protein CASSRQGSGNTIYF.

J is TRBJ2-7 and V is TRBV30, with a possible D match to TRBD1 (6 bases). Germline lookup yields CDR1 GTSNPN and CDR2 SVGIG (reference sequence). The ends were cut back, 3 bases at V and 5 bases at J, with 11 bases in the middle. The CDR3 contains 12 residues. The CDR3 DNA reads TGTGCCTGGAGCATAGGGGGTAACGAGCAGTACTTC. This codes for CAWSIGGNEQYF.